The 29 T cell receptor beta chains below come from one sample, sequenced in a study of patients and donors after allogeneic stem cell transplantation. TCRdb passed the RT-PCR reads through MiXCR, listing each CDR3 protein once. The repertoire holds about 90,000 distinct CDR3 sequences, with around 46% as singletons. The sample consisted of blood, either unsorted or a sorted T cell fraction (not recorded which). The receptor set was obtained from a human donor who was either an allogeneic HSCT recipient or a stem cell or donor lymphocyte infusion donor (not recorded which). It is not recorded whose cells these are; they may come from a transplant donor.

The chain uses TRBV28 and TRBJ1-1, with no clear D. Germline-derived CDR1 and CDR2 are MDHEN and SYDVKM. Trimming removed 5 bases at V and 1 base at J, with 17 bases between. The CDR3 contains 16 residues. The CDR3, as DNA: TGTGCCAGCAGTCTATTCTCCTATCTCAGGAACACTGAAGCTTTCTTT. Translated: CASSLFSYLRNTEAFF. The entire variable domain, with the rest obtained from reference TRBV28 and TRBJ1-1, is as follows: DVKVTQSSRYLVKRTGEKVFLECVQDMDHENMFWYRQDPGLGLRLIYFSYDVKMKEKGDIPEGYSVSREKKERFSLILESASTNQTSMYLCASSLFSYLRNTEAFFGQGTRLTVV.

The J gene is TRBJ1-1, the V gene TRBV10-3; tentative D call: TRBD1 (5 bases). CDR3 length: 13 residues. V dropped 4 bases and J dropped 12 bases, with 18 bases sitting between them. The germline V gene encodes CDR1 ENHRY and CDR2 SYGVKD. CDR3 DNA sequence: TGTGCCATCAGTGGACAGCCCGAGGTTAGTTCTTTCTTT. Encoded protein: CAISGQPEVSSFF.

About this clonotype: A read error may account for a junction end that differs from germline. The J gene is TRBJ1-1, the V gene TRBV20-1; D uncertain. Germline assignment: CDR1 DFQATT and CDR2 SNEGSKA (reference sequence). The CDR3 covers 12 residues. CDR3 region: CSASNPTPSGPF. The CDR3 nucleotides are TGCAGTGCTAGTAACCCGACCCCGTCAGGACCCTTT.

This CDR3 is CASSSRANEKLFF. Here the CDR3 DNA reads TGTGCCAGCAGCTCTCGCGCTAATGAAAAACTGTTTTTT. The chain joins TRBV7-2 to TRBJ1-4; D gene unclear. The CDR3 is made up of 13 amino acids. Between the trimmed V and J ends, which lost 4 bases and 3 bases, there was a span of 6 bases. Germline CDR1 reads SGHTA; CDR2 reads FQGNSA.

V and J are TRBV29-1 and TRBJ2-7; 9 positions agree with TRBD2. CDR3 size: 16 residues. The germline gives CDR1 SQVTM, CDR2 ANQGSEA. The J segment lost 0 bases and the V segment lost 1 base, leaving 7 bases of the junction unmatched. The CDR3 here is CSVEGEPTSGSYEQYF. The CDR3 nucleotides are TGCAGCGTTGAAGGGGAGCCGACTAGCGGCTCCTACGAGCAGTACTTC.

The rearrangement uses TRBV28 and TRBJ1-3; D is unclear. Germline CDR1 MDHEN, CDR2 SYDVKM. Trimming stripped 3 bases from V and 2 bases from J, with 20 bases between. The CDR3 spans 18 residues. CDR3 bases: TGTGCCAGCAGTTTTGGCGGGGTTCTTGAGGGCACTGGAAACACCATATATTTT. Translating it yields CASSFGGVLEGTGNTIYF.

V usage is TRBV6-6 and J usage is TRBJ2-7; 7 nucleotides agree with TRBD1. The trim removed 2 bases at V and 2 bases at J, leaving 3 bases unmatched. CDR1 is MNHNY, CDR2 SVGAGI, per germline (reference sequence). The CDR3 extends over 14 amino acids. This CDR3 reads CASSYGQGAYEQYF. Here the CDR3 DNA reads TGTGCCAGCAGTTACGGGCAGGGGGCCTACGAGCAGTACTTC.

V usage is TRBV29-1 and J usage is TRBJ2-1; unclear D gene. The germline V gene encodes CDR1 SQVTM and CDR2 ANQGSEA. V dropped 1 base and J dropped 7 bases, with 8 bases sitting between them. This CDR3 region has 12 residues. This CDR3 reads CSVEGRVNEQFF. CDR3 coding DNA: TGCAGCGTTGAAGGGAGAGTGAATGAGCAGTTCTTC.

This clonotype came up once. The CDR3 region is CASTAGGRQETQYF. CDR3 in DNA: TGTGCCAGCACGGCCGGGGGTCGGCAAGAGACCCAGTACTTC. The V gene is TRBV7-9, the J gene TRBJ2-5, with D possibly matching TRBD2 (6 bases). Trimming took 7 bases from V and 2 from J, leaving 14 bases between them. CDR1 SEHNR and CDR2 FQNEAQ come from the germline V gene (reference sequence). The CDR3 spans 14 residues.

The chain has TRBV29-1 and TRBJ1-1; weak D call: TRBD1 (6 bases). V shed 4 bases and J shed 6 bases, with 9 bases lying between them. Germline V gene sequence: CDR1 SQVTM, CDR2 ANQGSEA. CDR3 length equals 11 residues. CDR3 region: CSVVRGAEAFF. For the CDR3, the DNA is TGCAGCGTTGTCAGGGGCGCTGAAGCTTTCTTT.

The V call is TRBV10-3, the J call TRBJ1-6; TRBD1 matches 7 bases. V lost 0 bases and J lost 6; bases outside the gene matches: 2. This CDR3 is built from 15 residues. Germline CDR1 reads ENHRY; CDR2 reads SYGVKD. The CDR3: CAISESTGTNSPLHF. CDR3 in DNA: TGTGCCATCAGTGAGTCGACAGGGACTAATTCACCCCTCCACTTT.

This chain joins TRBV9 and TRBJ2-5; D might be TRBD1 (5 bases). The CDR3 is made up of 15 amino acids. Germline-derived CDR1 and CDR2 are SGDLS and YYNGEE. Trimming pared 1 base from V and 5 bases from J, leaving 15 bases between. The CDR3 DNA reads TGTGCCAGCAGCGTAAGCGCGACAGCCAAGGAGACCCAGTACTTC. This encodes CASSVSATAKETQYF.

This clonotype was seen a few times. V gene TRBV29-1 combines with J gene TRBJ1-1, with TRBD1 matching 7 bases. This CDR3 contains 13 residues. V shed 5 bases and J 1 base; nucleotides not matched to a gene: 4. CDR1 SQVTM and CDR2 ANQGSEA come from the germline V gene. CDR3 coding DNA: TGCAGCGTTCAGGGGGGGCAGAACACTGAAGCTTTCTTT. It yields the protein CSVQGGQNTEAFF.

This clonotype was detected a few times. The chain combines TRBV21-1 with TRBJ1-5. TRBV21-1 is assigned pseudogene status. This CDR3 is 15 amino acids long. In DNA, the CDR3 is TGTGCCAGCAGCAAAGTTACCGTGGGCAATCAGCCCCAGCATTTT. Translating it yields CASSKVTVGNQPQHF.

The rearrangement uses TRBV21-1 and TRBJ1-2; TRBD1 is the table's D call and was not checked against the DNA. TRBV21-1 is annotated as a pseudogene. The CDR3 spans 16 residues. CDR3: CASSKALWTGEYGYTF. The DNA of the CDR3 is TGTGCCAGCAGCAAAGCGCTTTGGACAGGGGAATATGGCTACACCTTC.

This clonotype has a handful of counts. This chain joins TRBV11-2 and TRBJ1-5; D unclear. The CDR3 covers 12 residues. In germline, CDR1 is SGHAT, CDR2 FQNNGV. Deletions cut 5 bases from V and 7 bases from J, with 9 bases between. The CDR3 region is CASSPTWQPQHF. In nucleotides, the CDR3 is TGTGCCAGCAGCCCTACATGGCAGCCCCAGCATTTT.

This clonotype was detected a few times. The J gene is TRBJ1-2, the V gene TRBV11-2, with D possibly being TRBD1 (6 bases). V lost 6 bases and J lost 3, with 17 bases in between. Germline V gene lookup returns CDR1 SGHAT and CDR2 FQNNGV. CDR3 length: 15 residues. CDR3 in amino acids: CASRRQGRKDYGYTF. The DNA of the CDR3 is TGTGCCAGCAGACGTCAGGGGCGCAAGGACTATGGCTACACCTTC. Full variable domain (rest looked up from reference TRBV11-2 and TRBJ1-2): EAGVAQSPRYKIIEKRQSVAFWCNPISGHATLYWYQQILGQGPKLLIQFQNNGVVDDSQLPKDRFSAERLKGVDSTLKIQPAKLEDSAVYLCASRRQGRKDYGYTFGSGTRLTVV.

The rearrangement joins TRBV7-9 to TRBJ1-2; TRBD1 matches 7 bases. This CDR3 spans 15 amino acids. V trimming: 5 bases; J trimming: 3 bases; junction bases outside the gene matches: 9. Germline V gene data show CDR1 as SEHNR and CDR2 as FQNEAQ (reference sequence). The CDR3 here is CASSPSDREDYGYTF. The DNA for the CDR3 is TGTGCCAGCAGCCCAAGTGACAGGGAGGACTATGGCTACACCTTC.

This chain joins TRBV6-5 and TRBJ1-1, with 9 positions matching TRBD1. With 5 bases clipped from V and 4 bases from J, the junction kept 2 bases outside the gene matches. This CDR3 region has 13 residues. Germline V CDR1 and CDR2: MNHEY, SVGAGI. CDR3 amino acids: CASSTDRGTEAFF. As DNA, the CDR3 is TGTGCCAGCAGTACGGACAGGGGCACTGAAGCTTTCTTT.

This clonotype was seen only a few times. V usage is TRBV28 and J usage is TRBJ1-4; the D is unclear. The CDR3 consists of 14 residues. V shed 3 bases and J shed 3 bases, with 8 bases lying between them. Looked up from germline, CDR1 is MDHEN and CDR2 is SYDVKM. The CDR3 protein is CASSFYTANEKLFF. The CDR3 nucleotides read TGTGCCAGCAGTTTTTACACTGCTAATGAAAAACTGTTTTTT.

The gene calls are TRBV12-3 or TRBV12-4 and TRBJ2-2; 10 bases match TRBD1. The CDR3 runs to 15 residues. V gave up 8 bases and J gave up 7 bases; unmatched junction bases: 10. In DNA form, the CDR3 reads TGTGCCAGCCTCGAGACAGGGGGCGGAATCGGGGAGCTGTTTTTT. It specifies CASLETGGGIGELFF.

The V and J genes are TRBV7-9 and TRBJ1-2; no reliable D call. Trimming took 0 bases from V and 3 from J, leaving 8 bases between them. This CDR3 is built from 14 residues. The V gene's germline CDR1 is SEHNR and CDR2 FQNEAQ (reference sequence). CDR3 loop: CASSLADGYYGYTF. As DNA, the CDR3 is TGTGCCAGCAGCTTAGCGGACGGATACTATGGCTACACCTTC.

The gene calls are TRBV29-1 and TRBJ2-1; the D is unclear. This CDR3 is 11 amino acids long. CDR1 is SQVTM, CDR2 ANQGSEA, per germline. Trimming cost V 3 bases and J 7 bases, with 7 bases left between them. This chain's CDR3 is CSVDSANEQFF. The CDR3 bases are TGCAGCGTTGACTCAGCGAATGAGCAGTTCTTC.

CDR3 in DNA: TGCAGTGCCCCTATGTTGGCGGTGGTACCTGAAGCTTTCTTT. This encodes CSAPMLAVVPEAFF. The chain has TRBV20-1 and TRBJ1-1; D ambiguous. The CDR3 has 14 residues. Trimming removed 6 bases from V and 6 bases from J, with 20 bases in between. Germline loops: CDR1 DFQATT, CDR2 SNEGSKA (reference sequence).

This sequence joins TRBV7-3 and TRBJ1-6; D uncertain. Trimming pared 4 bases from V and 5 bases from J, leaving 9 bases between. CDR1 and CDR2 from the germline V gene are SGHTA and FQGTGA. There are 14 residues in the CDR3. In DNA form, the CDR3 reads TGTGCCAGCAGCTCCGGACTGAATAATTCACCCCTCCACTTT. Amino acids: CASSSGLNNSPLHF.

This clonotype was seen more than once but under ten times. The genes are TRBV5-4 and TRBJ1-3; D not resolved. V was pared by 4 bases and J by 4 bases, with 12 bases between. The CDR3 length is 14 residues. The germline V gene encodes CDR1 SGHNT and CDR2 YYREEE (reference sequence). This chain's CDR3 is CASSRLSSGNTIYF. As DNA, the CDR3 is TGTGCCAGCAGCAGACTAAGTTCGGGAAACACCATATATTTT.

This clonotype was detected only a few times. The gene calls are TRBV7-9 and TRBJ1-2; D is undetermined. The V end lost 6 bases, the J end lost 2 bases, and 19 bases lay between the germline ends. The germline CDR1 and CDR2 sequences are SEHNR and FQNEAQ (reference sequence). The CDR3 loop spans 16 amino acids. In DNA, the CDR3 is TGTGCCAGCAGTCCACTACTCCGGACGGACAACTATGGCTACACCTTC. Translated: CASSPLLRTDNYGYTF.

The chain joins TRBV10-1 to TRBJ1-1; no reliable D call. Germline CDR1 and CDR2: WNHNN and SYGVQD (reference sequence). Trimming cost V 9 bases and J 6 bases, with 8 bases left between them. This CDR3 is built from 10 residues. The DNA of the CDR3 is TGCGCCAGAAGCACTCCTGAAGCTTTCTTT. Residues: CARSTPEAFF.

The chain carries TRBV5-1 and TRBJ1-3, with D perhaps TRBD1 (5 bases). Germline V gene lookup returns CDR1 SGHRS and CDR2 YFSETQ. The CDR3 contains 15 residues. The ends were cut back, 4 bases at V and 0 bases at J, with 11 bases in the middle. This chain's CDR3 is CASSPGHTSGNTIYF. CDR3 DNA: TGCGCCAGCAGCCCCGGACATACCTCTGGAAACACCATATATTTT. Full variable domain (rest looked up from reference TRBV5-1 and TRBJ1-3): KAGVTQTPRYLIKTRGQQVTLSCSPISGHRSVSWYQQTPGQGLQFLFEYFSETQRNKGNFPGRFSGRQFSNSRSEMNVSTLELGDSALYLCASSPGHTSGNTIYFGEGSWLTVV.